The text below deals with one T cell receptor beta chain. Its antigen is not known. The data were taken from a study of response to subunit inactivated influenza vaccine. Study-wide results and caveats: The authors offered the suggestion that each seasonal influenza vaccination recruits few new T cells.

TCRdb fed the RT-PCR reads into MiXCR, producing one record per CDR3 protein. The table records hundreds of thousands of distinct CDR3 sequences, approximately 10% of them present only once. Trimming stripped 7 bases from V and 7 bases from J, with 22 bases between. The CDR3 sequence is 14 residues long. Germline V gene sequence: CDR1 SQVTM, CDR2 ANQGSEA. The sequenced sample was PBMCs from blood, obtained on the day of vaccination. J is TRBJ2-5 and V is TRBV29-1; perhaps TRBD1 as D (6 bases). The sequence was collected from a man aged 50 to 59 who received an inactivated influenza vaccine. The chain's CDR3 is CSALRTAEVGTQYF. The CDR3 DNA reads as TGCAGCGCCCTTCGGACAGCCGAAGTGGGGACCCAGTACTTC.